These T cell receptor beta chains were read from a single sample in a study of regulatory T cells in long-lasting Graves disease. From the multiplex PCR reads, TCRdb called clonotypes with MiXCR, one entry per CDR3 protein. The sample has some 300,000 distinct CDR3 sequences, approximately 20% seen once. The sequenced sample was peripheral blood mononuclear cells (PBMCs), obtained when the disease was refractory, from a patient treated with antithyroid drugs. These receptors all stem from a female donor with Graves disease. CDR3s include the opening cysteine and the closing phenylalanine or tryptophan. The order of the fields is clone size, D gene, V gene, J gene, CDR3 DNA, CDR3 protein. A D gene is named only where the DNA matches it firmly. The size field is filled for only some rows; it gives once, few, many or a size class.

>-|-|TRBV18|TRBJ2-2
TGTGCCAGCTCACCGCGCCACGATTTGAACACCGGGGAGCTGTTTTTT
CASSPRHDLNTGELFF
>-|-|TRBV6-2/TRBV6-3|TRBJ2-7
TGTGCCAGCAGTTACTCGATTGTCCTAGCGAGAAATCCCTACGAGCAGTACTTC
CASSYSIVLARNPYEQYF
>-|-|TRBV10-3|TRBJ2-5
TGTGCCATCAGTTACTCGTACCCCAGCGACCAAGAGACCCAGTACTTC
CAISYSYPSDQETQYF
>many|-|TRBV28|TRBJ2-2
TGTGCCAGCCAAACAGGAAACGACGGGGAGCTGTTTTTT
CASQTGNDGELFF
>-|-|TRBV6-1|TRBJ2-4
TGTGCCAGCACCCCCCGGGACGCCAAAAACATTCAGTACTTC
CASTPRDAKNIQYF
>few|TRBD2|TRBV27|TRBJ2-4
TGTGCCAGCAGACCGGGACTAGCGGGAGAAAACATTCAGTACTTC
CASRPGLAGENIQYF
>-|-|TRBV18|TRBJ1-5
TGTGCCAGCTCAACAAATTCCGTAAATCAGCCCCAGCATTTT
CASSTNSVNQPQHF
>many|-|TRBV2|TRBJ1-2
TGTGCCAGCAGCGCGGGACAATTTGACTATGGCTACACCTTC
CASSAGQFDYGYTF
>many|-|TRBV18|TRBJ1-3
TGTGCCAGCAGCCCGACCTCTGGAAACACCATATATTTT
CASSPTSGNTIYF
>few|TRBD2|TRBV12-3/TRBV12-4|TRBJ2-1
TGTGCCAGCAGTTCGGGACTAGGAAAGGAGGATGAGCAGTTCTTC
CASSSGLGKEDEQFF
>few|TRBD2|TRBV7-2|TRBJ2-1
TGTGCCAGCAGCTTGGGGCTAGCGGGCCACAATGAGCAGTTCTTC
CASSLGLAGHNEQFF
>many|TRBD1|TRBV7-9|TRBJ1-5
TGTGCCAGCAGCCGGGACAGGGATCAGCCCCAGCATTTT
CASSRDRDQPQHF
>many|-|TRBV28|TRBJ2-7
TGTGCCAGCAGTTTTAACCAGAGACTCCTATCCTACGAGCAGTACTTC
CASSFNQRLLSYEQYF
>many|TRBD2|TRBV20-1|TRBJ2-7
TGCAGTGCCAAAAGGGAGGGACCAATCTACGAGCAGTACTTC
CSAKREGPIYEQYF
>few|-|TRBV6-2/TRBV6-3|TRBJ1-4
TGTGCCAGCAGTTACGGTGGAAAACTGTTTTTT
CASSYGGKLFF
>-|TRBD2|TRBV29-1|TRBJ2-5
TGCAGCGCTCCGACTAGCAGTCAAGAGACCCAGTACTTC
CSAPTSSQETQYF
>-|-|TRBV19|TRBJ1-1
TGTGCCAGTAGGAGGGACCCTAACACTGAAGCTTTCTTT
CASRRDPNTEAFF